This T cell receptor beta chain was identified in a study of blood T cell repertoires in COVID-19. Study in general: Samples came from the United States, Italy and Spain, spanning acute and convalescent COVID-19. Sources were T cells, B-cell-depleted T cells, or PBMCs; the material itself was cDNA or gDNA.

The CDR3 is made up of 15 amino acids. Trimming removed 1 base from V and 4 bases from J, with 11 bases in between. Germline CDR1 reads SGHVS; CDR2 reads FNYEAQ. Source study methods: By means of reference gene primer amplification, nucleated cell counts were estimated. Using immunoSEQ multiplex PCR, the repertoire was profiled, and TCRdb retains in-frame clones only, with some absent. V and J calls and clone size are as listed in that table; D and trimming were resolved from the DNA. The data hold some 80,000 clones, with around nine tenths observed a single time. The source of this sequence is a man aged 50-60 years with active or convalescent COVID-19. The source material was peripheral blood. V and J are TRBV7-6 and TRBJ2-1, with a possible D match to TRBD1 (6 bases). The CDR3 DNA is TGTGCCAGCAGCTTAGAAGACAGGCTATACAATGAGCAGTTCTTC. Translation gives CASSLEDRLYNEQFF.